These 4 T cell receptor beta chains originate from one sample sequenced in a study of cytomegalovirus exposure and HLA in healthy donors. PCR employed 60 Vbeta and 13 Jbeta primers. Profiled with immunoSEQ multiplex PCR; TCRdb holds only in-frame clones, not every one. This table has about 200,000 clones, roughly four fifths appearing once. The sample comprised PBMCs. These receptors all come from a man aged 25 to 40 in good health and CMV-seronegative.

V and J are TRBV5-6 and TRBJ2-1; a possible D gene is TRBD2 (6 bases). CDR3 length: 16 residues. Germline CDR1 and CDR2: SGHDT and YYEEEE. V was cut by 0 bases and J by 5 bases, with 15 bases left in between. In DNA form, the CDR3 reads TGTGCCAGCAGCTTGGCCCTTAGCGGAGGCAACAATGAGCAGTTCTTC. It is translated as CASSLALSGGNNEQFF. Complete variable domain (other parts from reference TRBV5-6 and TRBJ2-1): DAGVTQSPTHLIKTRGQQVTLRCSPKSGHDTVSWYQQALGQGPQFIFQYYEEEERQRGNFPDRFSGHQFPNYSSELNVNALLLGDSALYLCASSLALSGGNNEQFFGPGTRLTVL.

The rearrangement joins TRBV29-1 to TRBJ2-3, with TRBD1 matching 7 bases. The CDR3 runs to 11 residues. J was trimmed by 6 bases and V by 8 bases; bases with no gene match: 5. The V gene's germline CDR1 is SQVTM and CDR2 ANQGSEA. The CDR3 bases are TGCAGCCCGCAGACAGGGGATACGCAGTATTTT. As protein: CSPQTGDTQYF.

The gene calls are TRBV7-3 and TRBJ2-3, with no clear D. CDR3 length: 13 amino acids. CDR1 is SGHTA and CDR2 is FQGTGA in the germline V gene. Trimming took 6 bases from V and 6 from J, leaving 13 bases between them. The CDR3 region is CASSLIRLDTQYF. The CDR3 bases are TGTGCCAGCAGTCTGATACGACTGGATACGCAGTATTTT.

The V gene is TRBV10-3, the J gene TRBJ2-7; TRBD2 agrees at 12 bases. V trimming: 4 bases; J trimming: 5 bases; junction bases outside the gene matches: 0. This CDR3 region has 13 residues. The germline V gene encodes CDR1 ENHRY and CDR2 SYGVKD. CDR3 sequence (DNA): TGTGCCATCAGTGGACTAGCGGGAGACGAGCAGTACTTC. It is translated as CAISGLAGDEQYF.